This TCR beta chain originates from a study of cytomegalovirus exposure and HLA in healthy donors. As regards this clone: The antigen is unknown.

Germline V gene data show CDR1 as SGHRS and CDR2 as YFSETQ. The CDR3 is 15 amino acids. V gave up 0 bases and J gave up 4 bases; unmatched junction bases: 4. Amplification used 60 Vbeta primers and 13 Jbeta primers. Profiling relied on immunoSEQ multiplex PCR, and the TCRdb table lists in-frame clones only, not all of them. The sample lists around 97,000 clones; roughly three quarters were seen once. Whole-study findings and limits: TCR beta sequences reportedly predicted the HLA-A and HLA-B alleles of most subjects accurately.

Sequenced material: PBMCs. This TCR was recovered from a young woman in good health and CMV-seropositive. The V and J genes are TRBV5-1 and TRBJ2-5, with 9 bases identical to TRBD1. CDR3 sequence: CASSLGDRAAETQYF. The CDR3 DNA is TGCGCCAGCAGCTTGGGGGACAGGGCCGCAGAGACCCAGTACTTC. The complete variable domain, with remaining parts taken from reference TRBV5-1 and TRBJ2-5, reads KAGVTQTPRYLIKTRGQQVTLSCSPISGHRSVSWYQQTPGQGLQFLFEYFSETQRNKGNFPGRFSGRQFSNSRSEMNVSTLELGDSALYLCASSLGDRAAETQYFGPGTRLLVL.